What follows are 32 T cell receptor beta chains derived from one specimen sequenced in a study of cytomegalovirus exposure and HLA in healthy donors. The PCR was carried out with 60 Vbeta primers and 13 Jbeta primers. Repertoires were generated with immunoSEQ multiplex PCR, while TCRdb's copy carries only in-frame clones and drops some. The table includes 75,000 to 95,000 clones, over 75% detected once. Sequences were obtained from PBMCs. All receptors derive from a human donor in good health.

This clone was found a few times. V gene TRBV6-4 combines with J gene TRBJ2-1; D call uncertain. The length of the CDR3 is 12 residues. Trimming pared 0 bases from V and 10 bases from J, leaving 7 bases between. Per germline, CDR1 MRHNA and CDR2 SNTAGT. The CDR3 loop reads CASSDSGREQFF. DNA of the CDR3: TGTGCCAGCAGTGACTCGGGCAGGGAGCAGTTCTTC.

This clone was counted only a few times. The chain is built from TRBV4-2 and TRBJ2-1, with TRBD2 matching 7 bases. The V and J ends lost 4 bases and 8 bases, in that order; junction bases with no gene match: 5. Germline loops: CDR1 LGHNA, CDR2 YNFKEQ. This CDR3 is 13 amino acids long. The CDR3 loop is CASSLRGDHEQFF. The CDR3 nucleotides read TGTGCCAGCAGCCTCCGGGGGGACCATGAGCAGTTCTTC.

The chain combines TRBV7-2 with TRBJ2-6; 7 bases are a match to TRBD2. There are 16 residues in the CDR3. The germline CDR1 and CDR2 sequences are SGHTA and FQGNSA. V was clipped by 1 base and J by 1 base; unmatched bases: 1. The CDR3 region is CASSLGGGSGANVLTF. CDR3 coding DNA: TGTGCCAGCAGCTTAGGGGGAGGGTCTGGGGCCAACGTCCTGACTTTC.

This sequence joins TRBV18 and TRBJ2-5; no clear D. The J call is in doubt because the DNA end fits TRBJ2-7 better. Per the germline V gene, CDR1 is KGHSH and CDR2 is LQKENI. This CDR3 has 14 amino acids. For the CDR3, the DNA is TGTGCCAGCTCACCACGCCCAGGCGACTACGAGCAGTACTTC. It translates to CASSPRPGDYEQYF.

This clone appeared once. The J gene is TRBJ2-3, the V gene TRBV6-5; D may be TRBD2 (5 bases). There are 14 residues in the CDR3. The V and J ends lost 7 bases and 4 bases respectively, with 15 bases between them. Germline CDR1 and CDR2: MNHEY and SVGAGI. This CDR3 reads CASKAVFGADTQYF. The CDR3 nucleotides are TGTGCCAGCAAAGCGGTCTTTGGTGCAGATACGCAGTATTTT.

The V gene is TRBV6-6, the J gene TRBJ2-7, with 9 bases lining up with TRBD1. The CDR3 loop spans 15 amino acids. Germline loops: CDR1 MNHNY, CDR2 SVGAGI (reference sequence). Trimming removed 4 bases from V and 4 bases from J; junction bases left unmatched: 8. The CDR3: CASSSPGQGLYEQYF. CDR3 DNA sequence: TGTGCCAGCAGTTCACCAGGACAGGGGCTTTACGAGCAGTACTTC.

This clone appeared once. CDR3 sequence: CASSPEPLEGTEAFF. CDR3 nucleotides: TGTGCCAGCAGTCCCGAACCCTTAGAGGGCACTGAAGCTTTCTTT. This chain joins TRBV6-1 and TRBJ1-1; D remains ambiguous. CDR3 length equals 15 residues. Trimming took off 5 bases at V and 4 bases at J, with 17 bases between the two ends. CDR1 MNHNS and CDR2 SASEGT come from the germline V gene.

The chain links TRBV7-8 to TRBJ2-7, with 8 bases lining up with TRBD1. The junction had 14 bases not matched to a gene; V was cut back by 3 bases and J by 4 bases. CDR3 length: 17 amino acids. The germline V gene has CDR1 SGHVS and CDR2 FQNEAQ. CDR3 region: CASSFDRGRGLWYEQYF. The CDR3 DNA reads TGTGCCAGCAGCTTTGACAGGGGTCGAGGTTTATGGTACGAGCAGTACTTC. Full variable domain (remainder filled in from reference TRBV7-8 and TRBJ2-7): GAGVSQSPRYKVAKRGQDVALRCDPISGHVSLFWYQQALGQGPEFLTYFQNEAQLDKSGLPSDRFFAERPEGSVSTLKIQRTQQEDSAVYLCASSFDRGRGLWYEQYFGPGTRLTVT.

J is TRBJ1-1 and V is TRBV18; TRBD1 matches at 9 bases. J was trimmed by 4 bases and V by 8 bases; bases with no gene match: 8. From germline, CDR1 is KGHSH and CDR2 LQKENI. CDR3 length equals 14 residues. The DNA of the CDR3 is TGTGCCAGCACGCTACAGGGGGCGTTCACTGAAGCTTTCTTT. It specifies CASTLQGAFTEAFF.

This chain uses TRBV5-1 with TRBJ2-1; tentatively, D is TRBD1 (6 bases). The CDR3 runs 16 residues. CDR1 is SGHRS, CDR2 YFSETQ, per germline. V was trimmed by 0 bases and J by 2 bases, leaving 12 bases between them. The chain's CDR3 is CASSLDRVSAYNEQFF. CDR3 sequence (DNA): TGCGCCAGCAGCTTGGACAGGGTATCTGCCTACAATGAGCAGTTCTTC.

The chain employs TRBV15 and TRBJ2-1, with 11 nucleotides matching TRBD1. The germline CDR1 and CDR2 sequences are LNHNV and YYDKDF (reference sequence). The junction had 10 bases not matched to a gene; V was cut back by 8 bases and J by 7 bases. The CDR3 runs to 15 residues. CDR3 protein: CATAQPGQGDNEQFF. DNA for the CDR3: TGTGCCACCGCGCAGCCGGGACAGGGGGATAATGAGCAGTTCTTC.

This sequence joins TRBV7-8 and TRBJ1-2; TRBD1 might be the D (6 bases). Trimming removed 5 bases from V and 3 bases from J, with 16 bases in between. CDR3 length: 15 amino acids. Germline V gene lookup returns CDR1 SGHVS and CDR2 FQNEAQ. CDR3 amino acids: CASSVDSSGYYGYTF. Written as DNA, the CDR3 is TGTGCCAGCAGCGTGGACAGTAGTGGCTACTATGGCTACACCTTC.

The chain combines TRBV6-5 with TRBJ1-2, with 8 bases lining up with TRBD1. Germline-derived CDR1 and CDR2 are MNHEY and SVGAGI. The trim removed 3 bases at V and 4 bases at J, leaving 7 bases unmatched. CDR3 length: 15 residues. The CDR3: CASSYTPDRGYGYTF. The CDR3 nucleotides are TGTGCCAGCAGTTATACCCCCGACAGGGGCTATGGCTACACCTTC.

V is TRBV2 and J is TRBJ1-4, with D possibly TRBD1 on 6 matching bases. Germline CDR1 SNHLY, CDR2 FYNNEI. This CDR3 contains 13 residues. The CDR3 DNA sequence: TGTGCGTGGCGGGGGCTTCCATATGAAAAACTGTTTTTT. Protein: CAWRGLPYEKLFF.

Concerning this clone itself: An end of the junction does not agree with germline; a read error may underlie this. Other DNA sequences from this sample encode an identical CDR3 as well. V and J are TRBV2 and TRBJ1-1; no reliable D call. CDR1 and CDR2 (germline): SNHLY, FYNNEI. The CDR3 runs 13 residues. The CDR3: CASTYWEGSEAFF. CDR3 nucleotide sequence: TGTGCCAGCACGTACTGGGAGGGCTCTGAAGCCTTCTTT.

This clone was counted between two and nine times. The CDR3 loop reads CASSQAAGPYSTDTQYF. As DNA, the CDR3 is TGCGCCAGCAGCCAAGCGGCAGGGCCTTATAGCACAGATACGCAGTATTTT. The V and J genes are TRBV4-3 and TRBJ2-3, with a possible D match to TRBD1 (5 bases). This CDR3 region has 17 residues. V was clipped by 1 base and J by 0 bases, with 14 bases between them. Germline lookup yields CDR1 LGHNA and CDR2 YSLEER.

This sequence joins TRBV7-8 and TRBJ2-1; the match to TRBD2 covers 9 bases. CDR1 and CDR2 (germline): SGHVS, FQNEAQ. CDR3 length: 17 residues. J gave up 0 bases and V 1 base, and 4 bases lay outside the gene matches. The DNA for the CDR3 is TGTGCCAGCAGCTTAGAAGCGGGGGGCCACTCCTACAATGAGCAGTTCTTC. Residues: CASSLEAGGHSYNEQFF.

The V and J genes are TRBV5-5 and TRBJ1-6; 9 bases line up with TRBD1. Per the germline V gene, CDR1 is SGHKS and CDR2 is YYEKEE (reference sequence). The length of the CDR3 is 17 residues. Germline trimming cut 4 bases from V and 10 bases from J; bases unmatched to any gene: 15. The CDR3 nucleotides read TGTGCCAGCAGCCGAACGACCCCGACAGGGGGTGGCTCACCCCTCCACTTT. It translates to CASSRTTPTGGGSPLHF.

The rearrangement uses TRBV21-1 and TRBJ1-1; the D segment call TRBD1 is taken from the table without a DNA check. TRBV21-1 is a pseudogene segment. This CDR3 comprises 14 residues. The CDR3, as DNA: TGTGCCAGCCACCACCTCGTCGACAGGCCCAAAGCTTTCTTT. Its protein is CASHHLVDRPKAFF.

The chain couples TRBV18 to TRBJ2-7; TRBD1 matches at 9 bases. Losses at the gene ends were 3 bases for V and 5 bases for J; bases not matched to a gene: 5. The CDR3 length is 14 residues. Germline CDR1 and CDR2: KGHSH and LQKENI. The CDR3 protein is CASSPSGTGNEQYF. CDR3 DNA: TGTGCCAGCTCACCCTCCGGGACAGGGAACGAGCAGTACTTC. Looking up the rest from reference TRBV18 and TRBJ2-7 gives the full variable domain: NAGVMQNPRHLVRRRGQEARLRCSPMKGHSHVYWYRQLPEEGLKFMVYLQKENIIDESGMPKERFSAEFPKEGPSILRIQQVVRGDSAAYFCASSPSGTGNEQYFGPGTRLTVT.

The V and J genes are TRBV19 and TRBJ1-2; a weak D match, TRBD1 (5 bases). CDR1 LNHDA and CDR2 SQIVND come from the germline V gene (reference sequence). The CDR3 length is 13 residues. Trimming removed 5 bases from V and 7 bases from J, with 14 bases in between. CDR3 loop: CASSGLGPGGYTF. The CDR3 nucleotides are TGTGCCAGTAGTGGGCTGGGGCCTGGTGGCTACACCTTC.

The rearrangement links TRBV9 to TRBJ2-3; D not resolved. Trimming removed 0 bases at V and 6 bases at J, with 8 bases between. The CDR3 extends over 13 amino acids. CDR1 is SGDLS, CDR2 YYNGEE, per germline. The DNA of the CDR3 is TGTGCCAGCAGCGTAGGGGCAGTCGATACGCAGTATTTT. Its translation is CASSVGAVDTQYF.

This chain links TRBV9 with TRBJ2-2; 9 bases line up with TRBD1. Trimming cost V 4 bases and J 4 bases; bases outside gene matches: 17. This CDR3 region has 19 residues. Germline assignment: CDR1 SGDLS and CDR2 YYNGEE. The CDR3 reads CASSPPGSPGQGITGELFF. The CDR3 coding sequence is TGTGCCAGCAGCCCGCCTGGGTCTCCGGGACAGGGAATCACCGGGGAGCTGTTTTTT.

The J gene is TRBJ1-4, the V gene TRBV27; 7 bases are shared with TRBD1. CDR1 MNHEY and CDR2 SMNVEV come from the germline V gene (reference sequence). The CDR3 runs 14 residues. V lost 4 bases, J lost 1 base, and 0 bases stayed unmatched. The CDR3 nucleotides are TGTGCCAGCAGTTGGGACAGAACTAATGAAAAACTGTTTTTT. It encodes CASSWDRTNEKLFF. The full variable domain, in which reference TRBV27 and TRBJ1-4 provide the parts outside the CDR3, is EAQVTQNPRYLITVTGKKLTVTCSQNMNHEYMSWYRQDPGLGLRQIYYSMNVEVTDKGDVPEGYKVSRKEKRNFPLILESPSPNQTSLYFCASSWDRTNEKLFFGSGTQLSVL.

V usage is TRBV6-1 and J usage is TRBJ1-6; D may be TRBD1 (5 bases). Trimming took off 7 bases at V and 6 bases at J, with 16 bases between the two ends. The CDR3 is 15 amino acids. Germline CDR1 reads MNHNS; CDR2 reads SASEGT. CDR3 DNA: TGTGCCAGCAATCCGGGGACTCCTACTAATTCACCCCTCCACTTT. This codes for CASNPGTPTNSPLHF.

This chain links TRBV6-4 with TRBJ2-1, with 10 bases identical to TRBD2. The CDR3 extends over 15 amino acids. Germline V CDR1 and CDR2: MRHNA, SNTAGT. Germline trimming cut 5 bases from V and 3 bases from J; bases unmatched to any gene: 4. CDR3 protein: CASSSVAGGYNEQFF. For the CDR3, the DNA is TGTGCCAGCAGTTCGGTAGCGGGGGGCTACAATGAGCAGTTCTTC.

Many counts were recorded for this clone. The gene calls are TRBV4-3 and TRBJ2-3; D might be TRBD2 (6 bases). The germline V gene encodes CDR1 LGHNA and CDR2 YSLEER. The V and J ends lost 5 bases and 4 bases respectively, with 13 bases between them. The CDR3 totals 14 residues. CDR3 sequence: CASSKGLEADTQYF. CDR3 nucleotides: TGCGCCAGCAGCAAGGGACTTGAGGCAGATACGCAGTATTTT.

This rearrangement joins TRBV11-3 to TRBJ2-1, with D possibly matching TRBD1 (6 bases). CDR3 length equals 13 residues. CDR1 and CDR2 from the germline V gene are SGHNT and YENEEA. V dropped 5 bases and J dropped 5 bases, with 10 bases sitting between them. The CDR3 reads CASSRDINNEQFF. CDR3 coding DNA: TGTGCCAGCAGCCGGGACATTAACAATGAGCAGTTCTTC.

The chain couples TRBV6-1 to TRBJ2-2; 9 positions agree with TRBD1. Germline V CDR1 and CDR2: MNHNS, SASEGT. This CDR3 has 15 residues. Trimming cost V 7 bases and J 5 bases; bases outside gene matches: 8. Here the CDR3 DNA reads TGTGCCAGCACTGTAAACAGGGGGCTGACCGGGGAGCTGTTTTTT. This codes for CASTVNRGLTGELFF.

The chain uses TRBV7-9 and TRBJ1-2; 9 nucleotides align to TRBD1. The CDR3 has 14 amino acids. CDR1 and CDR2 from the germline V gene are SEHNR and FQNEAQ (reference sequence). V gave up 7 bases and J gave up 10 bases; unmatched junction bases: 13. The CDR3: CASKPITGGLDYTF. The CDR3 region has the DNA TGTGCCAGCAAACCGATTACAGGGGGCTTAGACTACACCTTC.

This chain connects TRBV4-3 to TRBJ1-6; TRBD1 is a possible D gene (5 bases). Germline V gene lookup returns CDR1 LGHNA and CDR2 YSLEER. The V end lost 0 bases, the J end lost 9 bases, and 18 bases lay between the germline ends. This CDR3 contains 17 residues. The CDR3 protein is CASSQDRGTGGGSPLHF. CDR3 nucleotides: TGCGCCAGCAGCCAAGATCGCGGGACGGGGGGTGGTTCACCCCTCCACTTT.

This clone was found a few times. The chain links TRBV4-3 to TRBJ2-7, with D maybe TRBD1 (8 bases). The CDR3 covers 15 residues. V was trimmed by 4 bases and J by 0 bases, leaving 13 bases between them. Germline-derived CDR1 and CDR2 are LGHNA and YSLEER. The CDR3 reads CASSLDRDYSYEQYF. CDR3 DNA: TGCGCCAGCAGCCTGGACAGGGACTACTCCTACGAGCAGTACTTC.